One sample yielded the 21 T cell receptor beta chains listed below, sequenced in a study of cytomegalovirus exposure and HLA in healthy donors. This PCR relied on a set of 60 Vbeta primers and 13 Jbeta primers. Assay: immunoSEQ multiplex PCR; the TCRdb copy retains only in-frame clones and omits some. The sample has 110,000 to 150,000 clones, 82% seen once. What was sequenced was PBMCs. Source of these receptors: a male donor in good health and CMV-seronegative.

V usage is TRBV11-3 and J usage is TRBJ2-3; D remains ambiguous. Trimming removed 0 bases from V and 0 bases from J, with 7 bases in between. The CDR3 is 15 residues long. CDR1 is SGHNT and CDR2 is YENEEA in the germline V gene. The DNA of the CDR3 is TGTGCCAGCAGCTTAGACAGGTCTAGCACAGATACGCAGTATTTT. Residues: CASSLDRSSTDTQYF. Together with reference TRBV11-3 and TRBJ2-3, the CDR3 gives the full variable domain: EAGVVQSPRYKIIEKKQPVAFWCNPISGHNTLYWYLQNLGQGPELLIRYENEEAVDDSQLPKDRFSAERLKGVDSTLKIQPAELGDSAVYLCASSLDRSSTDTQYFGPGTRLTVL.

The chain joins TRBV27 to TRBJ2-1; the D gene is possibly TRBD2 (5 bases). V lost 8 bases and J lost 5, with 16 bases in between. CDR3 size: 14 residues. The germline CDR1 and CDR2 sequences are MNHEY and SMNVEV (reference sequence). CDR3 nucleotide sequence: TGTGCCAGCCCCGACTACCTGGCCGACAATGAGCAGTTCTTC. Protein product: CASPDYLADNEQFF.

This clone has a handful of counts. The chain uses TRBV29-1 and TRBJ1-3; weak D call: TRBD1 (5 bases). Deletions cut 0 bases from V and 9 bases from J, with 15 bases between. CDR1 and CDR2 from the germline V gene are SQVTM and ANQGSEA. The CDR3 totals 14 residues. The CDR3 bases are TGCAGCGTTGAAGACGGCTTAACGGGGGGCACCATATATTTT. Translating gives CSVEDGLTGGTIYF.

This clone was recorded only once. The germline gene is not matched at one end of the junction; a read error may be the cause. The V and J genes are TRBV7-9 and TRBJ1-5; no reliable D call. The CDR3 runs 12 residues. Germline lookup yields CDR1 SEHNR and CDR2 FQNEAQ (reference sequence). CDR3 bases: TGTTCCAGCAGCGCTACCTACCAGCCCCAGCATTTT. Encoded protein: CSSSATYQPQHF.

This clone was picked up a small number of times. CDR3 residues: CAWEQGVNSPLHF. The DNA of the CDR3 is TGTGCCTGGGAACAGGGTGTTAACTCACCCCTCCACTTT. The chain employs TRBV30 and TRBJ1-6, with a tentative D call TRBD1 (6 bases). The V gene lost 5 bases and the J gene lost 10 bases, with 15 bases spanning the gap. The CDR3 runs 13 residues. Germline CDR1 and CDR2: GTSNPN and SVGIG (reference sequence). The variable domain in full, completed from reference TRBV30 and TRBJ1-6, reads SQTIHQWPATLVQPVGSPLSLECTVEGTSNPNLYWYRQAAGRGLQLLFYSVGIGQISSEVPQNLSASRPQDRQFILSSKKLLLSDSGFYLCAWEQGVNSPLHFGNGTRLTVT.

This clone was seen more than once but under ten times. V and J are TRBV7-3 and TRBJ2-1, with 7 bases matching TRBD2. Trimming took 2 bases from V and 7 from J; bases not matched to a gene: 8. The germline gives CDR1 SGHTA, CDR2 FQGTGA. This CDR3 contains 15 residues. As DNA, the CDR3 is TGTGCCAGCAGCTTAGGGTCAGCGGGGTGGAATGAGCAGTTCTTC. Translation: CASSLGSAGWNEQFF.

The chain combines TRBV2 with TRBJ2-1, with 10 bases that match TRBD2. CDR1 is SNHLY and CDR2 is FYNNEI in the germline V gene. Losses at the gene ends were 1 base for V and 6 bases for J; bases not matched to a gene: 3. This CDR3 has 15 residues. CDR3 DNA sequence: TGTGCCAGCAGTGAAGGCCTAGCGGGAGTCAATGAGCAGTTCTTC. Translated: CASSEGLAGVNEQFF.

The rearrangement joins TRBV27 to TRBJ2-2, with 7 bases fitting TRBD2. This CDR3 has 15 amino acids. The junction had 6 bases not matched to a gene; V was cut back by 8 bases and J by 0 bases. Germline lookup yields CDR1 MNHEY and CDR2 SMNVEV (reference sequence). The CDR3 DNA reads TGTGCCAGCGGCAGCGGGACCTCGAACACCGGGGAGCTGTTTTTT. Protein product: CASGSGTSNTGELFF.

V is TRBV5-1 and J is TRBJ1-2; perhaps TRBD1 as D (5 bases). Germline CDR1 is SGHRS and CDR2 is YFSETQ. CDR3 length: 14 amino acids. V dropped 4 bases and J dropped 4 bases, with 14 bases sitting between them. For the CDR3, the DNA is TGCGCCAGCAGCGGGGCGTTGGAGGGCTATGGCTACACCTTC. Translation gives CASSGALEGYGYTF.

The CDR3 loop is CASSIRVNYGYTF. As DNA, the CDR3 is TGTGCCAGCAGTATTAGAGTCAACTATGGCTACACCTTC. The chain has TRBV2 and TRBJ1-2; D unclear. Germline V CDR1 and CDR2: SNHLY, FYNNEI. The CDR3 totals 13 residues. Trimming took 5 bases from V and 2 from J, leaving 9 bases between them.

This chain joins TRBV4-3 and TRBJ1-5; TRBD1 agrees at 8 bases. Germline lookup yields CDR1 LGHNA and CDR2 YSLEER. V shed 2 bases, J shed 3 bases, and the junction held 6 bases outside the gene matches. The CDR3 is made up of 16 amino acids. CDR3 residues: CASSQTTGQVNQPQHF. The CDR3 coding sequence is TGCGCCAGCAGCCAAACCACGGGACAGGTCAATCAGCCCCAGCATTTT.

The chain is built from TRBV7-2 and TRBJ2-7, with 11 bases aligning to TRBD1. The junction had 5 bases not matched to a gene; V was cut back by 9 bases and J by 4 bases. The CDR3 extends over 13 amino acids. CDR1 is SGHTA, CDR2 FQGNSA, per germline. CDR3 nucleotides: TGTGCCAGTTCGGACAGGGGGCAGTACGAGCAGTACTTC. As protein: CASSDRGQYEQYF.

This clone has just one count. CDR3 protein: CASSYSWTSGTYEQYF. The CDR3 DNA is TGTGCCAGCAGTTACTCCTGGACTAGCGGGACCTACGAGCAGTACTTC. V gene TRBV6-5 combines with J gene TRBJ2-7, with 12 bases that match TRBD2. The germline gives CDR1 MNHEY, CDR2 SVGAGI. Germline trimming cut 0 bases from V and 2 bases from J; bases unmatched to any gene: 2. The CDR3 extends over 16 amino acids.

The chain recombines TRBV19 with TRBJ2-1, with 8 bases aligning to TRBD2. Trimming at V came to 2 bases and at J to 15 bases, leaving 6 bases not matched to a gene. The length of the CDR3 is 12 residues. Germline V gene sequence: CDR1 LNHDA, CDR2 SQIVND (reference sequence). CDR3 protein: CASSIIAGRVFF. The CDR3 region has the DNA TGTGCCAGTAGTATAATAGCGGGGAGGGTGTTCTTC.

The chain has TRBV6-6 and TRBJ1-5; 9 nucleotides line up with TRBD1. This CDR3 spans 13 amino acids. The germline gives CDR1 MNHNY, CDR2 SVGAGI (reference sequence). Unmatched junction bases numbered 3, after V lost 8 bases and J lost 4 bases. The CDR3 region is CASYRGQNQPQHF. CDR3 nucleotides: TGTGCCAGCTACAGGGGGCAGAATCAGCCCCAGCATTTT.

In nucleotides, the CDR3 is TGTGCCAGCAGCTTAGAGGGGCAGGGAGGCTACACCTTC. Protein: CASSLEGQGGYTF. The V call is TRBV11-3, the J call TRBJ1-2; TRBD1 might be the D (5 bases). The CDR3 contains 13 residues. CDR1 is SGHNT, CDR2 YENEEA, per germline. The germline V and J ends were trimmed by 0 bases and 8 bases, with 10 bases remaining between them.

This clone was found a few times. The chain has TRBV19 and TRBJ1-6; a possible D gene is TRBD1 (5 bases). Trimming took off 1 base at V and 0 bases at J, with 7 bases between the two ends. Germline loops: CDR1 LNHDA, CDR2 SQIVND (reference sequence). CDR3 length: 16 residues. The CDR3 reads CASSIAGGSYNSPLHF. CDR3 bases: TGTGCCAGTAGTATAGCCGGGGGCTCCTATAATTCACCCCTCCACTTT.

The V and J genes are TRBV28 and TRBJ1-2; 11 bases are a match to TRBD1. After removal of 6 bases from V and 4 bases from J, the junction contained 10 bases not matched to a gene. CDR3 length: 16 amino acids. Germline V gene sequence: CDR1 MDHEN, CDR2 SYDVKM. Here the CDR3 DNA reads TGTGCCAGCAGGACCGGGACAGGGGGAATCAGCTATGGCTACACCTTC. It yields the protein CASRTGTGGISYGYTF.

V is TRBV7-9 and J is TRBJ2-1; tentative D call: TRBD2 (6 bases). V lost 10 bases and J 7 bases, leaving 11 bases between the germline ends. Looked up from germline, CDR1 is SEHNR and CDR2 is FQNEAQ (reference sequence). This CDR3 comprises 11 residues. CDR3 in amino acids: CAILARNEQFF. CDR3 in DNA: TGTGCCATACTAGCTCGGAATGAGCAGTTCTTC.

The chain joins TRBV28 to TRBJ1-1; the D is unclear. Trimming shortened V by 2 bases and J by 1 base, and 5 bases separated the two germline ends. CDR3 length: 13 residues. Germline V gene lookup returns CDR1 MDHEN and CDR2 SYDVKM. The CDR3 loop reads CASSLEWNTEAFF. The CDR3 DNA is TGTGCCAGCAGTTTAGAGTGGAACACTGAAGCTTTCTTT.

The gene calls are TRBV29-1 and TRBJ2-1, with 8 bases fitting TRBD2. V lost 6 bases and J lost 3; bases outside the gene matches: 10. CDR3 length equals 15 residues. Germline assignment: CDR1 SQVTM and CDR2 ANQGSEA. The CDR3 loop reads CSVGEGLDVYNEQFF. The DNA for the CDR3 is TGCAGCGTGGGGGAGGGACTAGACGTCTACAATGAGCAGTTCTTC.